These 14 T cell receptor beta chains originate from one sample sequenced in a study of blood T cell repertoires in COVID-19. Here immunoSEQ multiplex PCR was the method, and the copy in TCRdb shows in-frame clones only, minus some. This sample has hundreds of thousands of clones; 83% occur once, and the top ten carry around 2.5%. Input material: peripheral blood. These receptor sequences come from a woman between 35 and 50 years old with active or convalescent COVID-19.

CDR3 region: CATSDDRANTEAFF. The CDR3 bases are TGTGCCACCAGTGACGACAGAGCAAACACTGAAGCTTTCTTT. The chain is built from TRBV24-1 and TRBJ1-1; D is perhaps TRBD1 (5 bases). CDR1 is KGHDR, CDR2 SFDVKD, per germline. CDR3 length equals 14 residues. V shed 4 bases and J shed 2 bases, with 10 bases lying between them.

The chain links TRBV9 to TRBJ2-1; a weak D match, TRBD1 (5 bases). Germline V gene data show CDR1 as SGDLS and CDR2 as YYNGEE. V lost 4 bases and J lost 7, with 12 bases in between. The CDR3 runs to 13 residues. The CDR3 loop is CASSYRSGNEQFF. CDR3 DNA: TGTGCCAGCAGCTACAGGTCTGGGAATGAGCAGTTCTTC.

The chain employs TRBV24-1 and TRBJ2-2; TRBD1 is a possible D gene (5 bases). V gave up 10 bases and J gave up 6 bases, with 17 bases separating them. There are 14 residues in the CDR3. CDR1 KGHDR and CDR2 SFDVKD come from the germline V gene. The CDR3 sequence: CATGRGNLPGELFF. In nucleotides, the CDR3 is TGTGCCACGGGTAGGGGTAATCTGCCCGGGGAGCTGTTTTTT.

The sample holds one count of this clone. The genes are TRBV3-1 (or the pseudogene TRBV3-2) and TRBJ1-2; 7 bases align to TRBD1. The CDR3 extends over 15 amino acids. Germline values: CDR1 LGHDT, CDR2 YNNKEL (reference sequence). The V and J ends lost 3 bases and 5 bases, in that order; junction bases with no gene match: 9. In nucleotides, the CDR3 is TGTGCCAGCAGCCAGGCCGGGACAGATAGTTATGGCTACACCTTC. Amino acid sequence: CASSQAGTDSYGYTF.

The chain couples TRBV9 to TRBJ2-5, with 9 bases fitting TRBD2. There are 16 residues in the CDR3. CDR1 and CDR2 from the germline V gene are SGDLS and YYNGEE. Losses at the gene ends were 0 bases for V and 5 bases for J; bases not matched to a gene: 8. In nucleotides, the CDR3 is TGTGCCAGCAGCGTAGGGGAGGGGACTAGCTTGGAGACCCAGTACTTC. This codes for CASSVGEGTSLETQYF.

This clone appeared once. CDR3 residues: CASSSTGSYGYTF. The CDR3, as DNA: TGTGCCAGCAGTTCTACAGGGTCTTATGGCTACACCTTC. The chain couples TRBV12-3 or TRBV12-4 to TRBJ1-2, with a possible D match to TRBD1 (6 bases). The CDR3 contains 13 residues. Trimming removed 4 bases at V and 5 bases at J, with 11 bases between.

The genes are TRBV19 and TRBJ1-5, with TRBD1 matching over 12 bases. The CDR3 length is 14 residues. V trimming: 6 bases; J trimming: 6 bases; junction bases outside the gene matches: 3. Germline V CDR1 and CDR2: LNHDA, SQIVND (reference sequence). CDR3 nucleotide sequence: TGTGCCAGTAGCGGGACAGGGGGCTCTCAGCCCCAGCATTTT. Residues: CASSGTGGSQPQHF.

The gene calls are TRBV6-5 and TRBJ1-5; the D is unclear. The CDR3 runs 14 residues. Germline assignment: CDR1 MNHEY and CDR2 SVGAGI. V dropped 6 bases and J dropped 1 base, with 10 bases sitting between them. CDR3 residues: CASRRPLSNQPQHF. The CDR3 DNA follows: TGTGCCAGCAGGCGTCCCCTGAGCAATCAGCCCCAGCATTTT.

The V call is TRBV5-6, the J call TRBJ1-1; TRBD1 matches at 7 bases. From germline, CDR1 is SGHDT and CDR2 YYEEEE. After removal of 5 bases from V and 4 bases from J, the junction contained 8 bases not matched to a gene. This CDR3 contains 14 residues. The CDR3 sequence: CASRQDRRGTEAFF. The CDR3 region has the DNA TGTGCCAGCAGACAGGACAGGCGGGGCACTGAAGCTTTCTTT.

The J gene is TRBJ1-2, the V gene TRBV20-1, with 9 bases aligning to TRBD1. Looked up from germline, CDR1 is DFQATT and CDR2 is SNEGSKA (reference sequence). There are 15 residues in the CDR3. V lost 3 bases and J lost 8; bases outside the gene matches: 13. This CDR3 reads CSASGGTGPLGGYTF. In DNA form, the CDR3 reads TGCAGTGCTAGTGGCGGGACAGGGCCCTTGGGGGGCTACACCTTC.

The chain employs TRBV24-1 and TRBJ1-5; maybe TRBD1 (5 bases). Germline CDR1 and CDR2: KGHDR and SFDVKD. The ends were cut back, 5 bases at V and 2 bases at J, with 9 bases in the middle. The CDR3 consists of 14 residues. CDR3 in DNA: TGTGCCACCAGTGCAGGGTGGGGCAATCAGCCCCAGCATTTT. This sequence encodes CATSAGWGNQPQHF.

This chain joins TRBV12-3 or TRBV12-4 and TRBJ1-2; TRBD1 is a possible D gene (5 bases). CDR3 size: 12 residues. Trimming left V 6 bases short and J 8 bases short, with 13 bases between. CDR3 nucleotides: TGTGCCAGCAGGGGGCCTAACGAGGGCTACACCTTC. This translates into CASRGPNEGYTF.

The chain has TRBV2 and TRBJ2-2; D unresolved. V was cut by 4 bases and J by 3 bases, with 6 bases left in between. The CDR3 consists of 13 residues. Germline lookup yields CDR1 SNHLY and CDR2 FYNNEI. The CDR3 DNA sequence: TGTGCCAGCAGTGTAGTATACACCGGGGAGCTGTTTTTT. It encodes CASSVVYTGELFF.

This chain links TRBV27 with TRBJ2-1; 9 bases agree with TRBD2. CDR3 length equals 16 residues. Germline lookup yields CDR1 MNHEY and CDR2 SMNVEV (reference sequence). The trim removed 2 bases at V and 4 bases at J, leaving 6 bases unmatched. CDR3 sequence: CASSLPSGNGYNEQFF. CDR3 sequence (DNA): TGTGCCAGCAGTTTACCTAGCGGGAATGGGTACAATGAGCAGTTCTTC.